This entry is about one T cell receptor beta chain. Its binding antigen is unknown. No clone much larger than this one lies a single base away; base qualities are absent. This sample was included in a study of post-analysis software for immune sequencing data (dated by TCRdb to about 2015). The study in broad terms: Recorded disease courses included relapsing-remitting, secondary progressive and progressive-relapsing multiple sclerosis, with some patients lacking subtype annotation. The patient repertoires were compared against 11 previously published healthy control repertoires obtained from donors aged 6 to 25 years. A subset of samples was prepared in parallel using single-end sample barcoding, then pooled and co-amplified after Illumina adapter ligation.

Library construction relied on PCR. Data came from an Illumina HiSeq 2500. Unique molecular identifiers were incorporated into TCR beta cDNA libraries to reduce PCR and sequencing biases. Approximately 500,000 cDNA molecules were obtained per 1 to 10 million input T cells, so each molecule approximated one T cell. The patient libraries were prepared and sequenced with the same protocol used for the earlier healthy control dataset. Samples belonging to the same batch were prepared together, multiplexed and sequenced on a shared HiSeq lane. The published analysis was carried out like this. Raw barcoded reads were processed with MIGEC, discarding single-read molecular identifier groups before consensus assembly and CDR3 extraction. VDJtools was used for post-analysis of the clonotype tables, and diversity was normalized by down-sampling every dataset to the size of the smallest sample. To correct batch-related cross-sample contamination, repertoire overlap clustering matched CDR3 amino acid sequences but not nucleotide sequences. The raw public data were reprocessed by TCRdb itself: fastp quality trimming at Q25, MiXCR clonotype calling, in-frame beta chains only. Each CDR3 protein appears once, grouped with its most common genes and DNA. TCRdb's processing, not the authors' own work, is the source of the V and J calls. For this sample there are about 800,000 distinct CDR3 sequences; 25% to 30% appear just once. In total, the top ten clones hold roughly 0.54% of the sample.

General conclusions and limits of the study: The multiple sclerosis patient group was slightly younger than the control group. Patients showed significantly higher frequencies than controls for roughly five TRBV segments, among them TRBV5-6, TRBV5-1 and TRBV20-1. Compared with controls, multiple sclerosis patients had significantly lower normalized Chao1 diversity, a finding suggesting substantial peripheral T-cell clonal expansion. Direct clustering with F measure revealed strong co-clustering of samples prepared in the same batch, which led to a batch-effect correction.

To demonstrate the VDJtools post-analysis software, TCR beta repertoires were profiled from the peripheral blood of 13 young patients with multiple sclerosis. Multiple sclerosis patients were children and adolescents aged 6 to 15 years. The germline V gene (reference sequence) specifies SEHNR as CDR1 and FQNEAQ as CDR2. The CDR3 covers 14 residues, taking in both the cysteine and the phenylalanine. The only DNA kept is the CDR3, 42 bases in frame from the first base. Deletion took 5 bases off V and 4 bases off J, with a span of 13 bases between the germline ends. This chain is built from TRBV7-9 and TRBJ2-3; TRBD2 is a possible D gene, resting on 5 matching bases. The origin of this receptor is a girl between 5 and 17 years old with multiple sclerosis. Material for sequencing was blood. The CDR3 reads CASSNSEGPDTQYF. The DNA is TGTGCCAGCAGCAATAGCGAGGGCCCAGATACGCAGTATTTT.